In its sample, the clone carrying this T cell receptor beta chain was seen once. What it recognizes is unknown. TCRdb's table, derived via immunoSEQ multiplex PCR, lists solely in-frame clones and lacks some. The sample includes roughly 73,000 clones, 70% to 90% seen only once; the top ten take approximately 2.8%. The CDR3 is 14 residues long. Germline-derived CDR1 and CDR2 are MGHRA and YSYEKL. The V end was cut by 0 bases, the J end by 10 bases, with 15 bases between. This record comes from a study of OX40 agonist ivuxolimab in advanced cancers. Study context: Eligibility rules accepted prior anti-PD-1, anti-PD-L1 or anti-CTLA-4 therapy, and over 35% had some.

Study-wide results and limits: Clonal expansion was seen in CD4+ and CD8+ blood T cells by week 6 at 0.1 to 3.0 mg/kg. Patients with a partial response at 0.1-3.0 mg/kg had among the lowest clonal expansion.

The specimen comprised CD4+ or CD8+ T cells sorted from blood, sampled in a trial of the OX40 agonist ivuxolimab. V and J are TRBV4-1 and TRBJ1-1; tentative D call: TRBD1 (5 bases). The sequence was collected from an adult with an advanced solid tumor such as melanoma, head and neck, liver or kidney cancer. This chain's CDR3 is CASSQEGVKMSAFF. In nucleotides, the CDR3 is TGCGCCAGCAGCCAAGAAGGGGTCAAAATGTCAGCTTTCTTT.